These T cell receptor beta chains were read from a single sample in a study of blood T cell repertoires in COVID-19. Assay: immunoSEQ multiplex PCR; the TCRdb copy retains only in-frame clones and omits some. The table includes about 160,000 clones, 80% detected once. The sequencing input was PBMCs or T cells enriched from blood (not recorded which). The receptors were sampled from a woman in her sixties or seventies who had recovered from COVID-19. The CDR3 runs from the conserved cysteine through the conserved F or W. A D gene is named only where the DNA matches it firmly. Clone size is given for some rows only: seen once, a few or many times, or a class if the clone is expanded.

d_gene,v_gene,j_gene,abundance,CDR3nt,CDR3aa
-,TRBV19,TRBJ2-1,-,TGTGCCAGTAGTACGCCCCTCCAGAATGAGCAGTTCTTC,CASSTPLQNEQFF
-,TRBV2,TRBJ2-3,-,TGTGCCAGCAGTGAAGCGCTTGGGGGGTCCACAGATACGCAGTATTTT,CASSEALGGSTDTQYF
-,TRBV15,TRBJ1-6,-,TGTGCCACCAGCAGCACAGGTCAACAGGTTAATTCACCCCTCCACTTT,CATSSTGQQVNSPLHF
-,TRBV19,TRBJ2-2,-,TGTGCCAGTCGGGGGAGGTTCTACGACGGGGAGCTGTTTTTT,CASRGRFYDGELFF
-,TRBV6-2/TRBV6-3,TRBJ2-2,-,TGTGCCAGCAGCCCGGGACAGAACACCGGGGAGCTGTTTTTT,CASSPGQNTGELFF
TRBD2,TRBV4-1,TRBJ2-3,-,TGCGCCAGCAGCCAAGCCGAAGGAGGCGGGGGGACCACAGATACGCAGTATTTT,CASSQAEGGGGTTDTQYF
TRBD1,TRBV5-4,TRBJ2-7,-,TGTGCCAGCAGCGCCGAGACAGGGAATATCGAGCAGTACTTC,CASSAETGNIEQYF
TRBD1,TRBV19,TRBJ1-1,-,TGTGCCAGTAGTATCGACAGGGGGCGAGGCGTGGAGAACACTGAAGCTTTCTTT,CASSIDRGRGVENTEAFF
TRBD1,TRBV5-1,TRBJ1-2,-,TGCGCCAGCAGCCCCTCAGGGGGCAGCTATGGCTACACCTTC,CASSPSGGSYGYTF
-,TRBV7-9,TRBJ2-3,-,TGTGCCAGCAGCTTAGCGCGGGGCACTCGGGATACGCAGTATTTT,CASSLARGTRDTQYF
TRBD1,TRBV6-5,TRBJ2-5,-,TGTGCCAGCAGTTGGGGACAGTCCGAGACCCAGTACTTC,CASSWGQSETQYF
-,TRBV6-1,TRBJ2-4,-,TGTGCCAGCAGCCGAACTAGGGAGGACATTCAGTACTTC,CASSRTREDIQYF
-,TRBV18,TRBJ2-5,-,TGTGCCAGCTCACTAGGACAAGAACAAGGGGCCCAGTACTTC,CASSLGQEQGAQYF
TRBD2,TRBV7-9,TRBJ2-1,-,TGTGCCAGCAGCTCCCCCAGGGAGGGGCTTGACAATGAGCAGTTCTTC,CASSSPREGLDNEQFF
-,TRBV7-2,TRBJ2-2,-,TGTGCCAGCAGCTTAGCCCCAGGTAGCGGTAACACCGGGGAGCTGTTTTTT,CASSLAPGSGNTGELFF
-,TRBV11-3,TRBJ2-2,-,TGTGCCAGCAGCCCCTGGGCCGAGAACACCGGGGAGCTGTTTTTT,CASSPWAENTGELFF
TRBD2,TRBV5-4,TRBJ2-7,-,TGTGCCAGCAGCTTGGCCAGCGGGAACTCCTACGAGCAGTACTTC,CASSLASGNSYEQYF
-,TRBV7-8,TRBJ2-3,-,TGTGCCAGCAGCTTAGATACAGGTATCACAGATACGCAGTATTTT,CASSLDTGITDTQYF
-,TRBV18,TRBJ1-4,few,TGTGCCAGCTCCCGTGGACAGCTGAATGAAAAACTGTTTTTT,CASSRGQLNEKLFF
TRBD2,TRBV12-3/TRBV12-4,TRBJ2-1,-,TGTGCCAGTTCGGGGAGGGCCTACAATGAGCAGTTCTTC,CASSGRAYNEQFF
-,TRBV20-1,TRBJ1-1,once,TGCAGTGCACGATTAACATCTGAAGCTTTCTTT,CSARLTSEAFF
-,TRBV19,TRBJ1-6,few,TGTGCCAGTAGCGCAGGGGCTTTGGCCCTCCACTTT,CASSAGALALHF
-,TRBV19,TRBJ1-1,-,TGTGCCAGTAGTAAAGGGGCGGTGAACACTGAAGCTTTCTTT,CASSKGAVNTEAFF
-,TRBV28,TRBJ1-1,-,TGTGCCAGTAGTTTGCCCGGGACACCGAACACTGAAGCTTTCTTT,CASSLPGTPNTEAFF
-,TRBV6-4,TRBJ1-2,-,TGTGCCAGCAGTGACGGGACCGGGACTATATATGGCTACACCTTC,CASSDGTGTIYGYTF
TRBD1,TRBV19,TRBJ1-2,-,TGTGCCATACTGGGGACAGGGGCCTCTGGCTACACCTTC,CAILGTGASGYTF
TRBD2,TRBV30,TRBJ2-5,-,TGTGCCTGGAGTGTTCTTAGCGGGGGCACAGAGACCCAGTACTTC,CAWSVLSGGTETQYF
-,TRBV5-1,TRBJ1-5,-,TGCGCCAGCAGCTTGGACGGTTCAGGGGCTAGCAATCAGCCCCAGCATTTT,CASSLDGSGASNQPQHF
-,TRBV2,TRBJ2-7,-,TGTGCCAGCTACTCCGGGTACGAGCAGTACTTC,CASYSGYEQYF
TRBD2,TRBV7-3,TRBJ2-1,-,TGTGCCAGCAGCTCCCTCAGCGGGGGGGTAATCAATGAGCAGTTCTTC,CASSSLSGGVINEQFF
-,TRBV27,TRBJ1-6,-,TGTGCCAGCAGTTTATTCGATTTGAGATCACCCCTCCACTTT,CASSLFDLRSPLHF
-,TRBV18,TRBJ2-3,-,TGTGCCAGCTCACCTCCCGGCAGGGGTACGCAGTATTTT,CASSPPGRGTQYF
-,TRBV7-3,TRBJ1-5,-,TGTGCCAGCAGCCCCGCGTACAGGGAAGAAAGCAATCAGCCCCAGCATTTT,CASSPAYREESNQPQHF
TRBD2,TRBV9,TRBJ2-3,-,TGTGCCAGCAGCGTAGAGGGGACTAATCTGGATACGCAGTATTTT,CASSVEGTNLDTQYF
TRBD2,TRBV14,TRBJ2-2,-,TGTGCCAGCAGCCAAGATCGCCCAGCGGGGGGGCGAAACACCGGGGAGCTGTTTTTT,CASSQDRPAGGRNTGELFF
-,TRBV6-5,TRBJ2-1,-,TGTGCCAGCAGTTACCGTGGAGACAATGAGCAGTTCTTC,CASSYRGDNEQFF
TRBD1,TRBV6-1,TRBJ2-1,once,TGTGCCAGCAGTGGGGACAGGGGTGGGCAGCGGGGGTCCAATGAGCAGTTCTTC,CASSGDRGGQRGSNEQFF
TRBD1,TRBV7-2,TRBJ1-5,-,TGTGCCAGCAGCTTCTGGGGACAGGAGAACCAGCCCCAGCATTTT,CASSFWGQENQPQHF
-,TRBV14,TRBJ1-2,once,TGTGCCAGCAGCCAATTGGGGGGGCCCAACTATGGCTACACCTTC,CASSQLGGPNYGYTF
-,TRBV11-2,TRBJ1-1,-,TGTGCCAGCAGCTTCGGGGACACTGAAGCTTTCTTT,CASSFGDTEAFF
-,TRBV3-1/TRBV3-2,TRBJ1-2,-,TGTGCCAGCAGCCAAGAGGGGACAAGGGACTATGGCTACACCTTC,CASSQEGTRDYGYTF
TRBD2,TRBV18,TRBJ2-5,-,TGTGCCAGCTCAACGTACCCGGGACTAGCCCCCGAGGCAGAGACCCAGTACTTC,CASSTYPGLAPEAETQYF
-,TRBV11-2,TRBJ1-6,-,TGTGCCAGCAGCTCGTGGAGGCTTACTTCACCCCTCCACTTT,CASSSWRLTSPLHF
-,TRBV7-2,TRBJ2-4,-,TGTGCCAGCAGCTTAGGGGCGGGGGCTGGGGCCAAAAACATTCAGTACTTC,CASSLGAGAGAKNIQYF
-,TRBV14,TRBJ1-3,-,TGTGCCAGCAGTCGTACGGGCTCTGGAAACACCATATATTTT,CASSRTGSGNTIYF
-,TRBV5-1,TRBJ1-6,-,TGCGCCAGCAGCCCCCAGACTTATAATTCACCCCTCCACTTT,CASSPQTYNSPLHF
-,TRBV5-6,TRBJ2-2,-,TGTGCCAGCAGCATCAGAACCGGGGAGCTGTTTTTT,CASSIRTGELFF
-,TRBV4-1,TRBJ2-7,-,TGCGCCAGCAGCCAACAGGGCCACGAGCAGTACTTC,CASSQQGHEQYF
-,TRBV19,TRBJ1-2,-,TGTGCCAGTAAGTCGTCGGGGATCTATGGCTACACCTTC,CASKSSGIYGYTF
-,TRBV6-5,TRBJ1-3,-,TGTGCCAGCAGTTACTCGAGGGCGGAGTTTGGAAACACCATATATTTT,CASSYSRAEFGNTIYF